This T cell receptor (beta chain) came from a study of cytomegalovirus exposure and HLA in healthy donors. Trimming cost V 10 bases and J 0 bases, with 10 bases left between them. Germline V gives CDR1 LNHDA, CDR2 SQIVND (reference sequence). The CDR3 spans 14 residues. Primers: 60 Vbeta forward and 13 Jbeta reverse. Repertoires were generated with immunoSEQ multiplex PCR, while TCRdb's copy carries only in-frame clones and drops some. This sample has 200,000 to 250,000 clones, with around 83% found just once. V and J are TRBV19 and TRBJ2-6; D is unresolved. The sample taken for sequencing was PBMCs. This sequence originates from a woman between 40 and 50 years old in good health and CMV-seronegative. The CDR3 coding sequence is TGTGCCATTTCCGGGTTCTCTGGGGCCAACGTCCTGACTTTC. Translating gives CAISGFSGANVLTF.